This T cell receptor beta chain was profiled in a study of blood T cell repertoires in COVID-19. The table came from immunoSEQ multiplex PCR; TCRdb's copy has only in-frame clones and leaves some out. Found here are 75,000 to 80,000 clones, approximately 90% of them singletons; the top ten hold 9.1%. This clone appeared a few times. The trim removed 4 bases at V and 11 bases at J, leaving 4 bases unmatched. The CDR3 covers 13 residues. The germline gives CDR1 SGHDT, CDR2 YYEEEE. The V gene is TRBV5-6, the J gene TRBJ1-6; TRBD1 aligns across 9 bases. The sequenced sample was peripheral blood. This receptor was obtained from a human donor in a cohort sampled during active COVID-19. The DNA of the CDR3 is TGTGCCAGCAGCCTAGGACAGGGGCCACCCCTCCACTTT. Translating it yields CASSLGQGPPLHF.